These 15 T cell receptor beta chains were all obtained from the same sample, sequenced in a study of T cell responses to AZD1222 COVID-19 vaccine. Produced via immunoSEQ multiplex PCR; TCRdb's table is partial and in-frame only. Here the sample spans 120,000 to 150,000 clones, around 84% being singletons. Material: peripheral blood, obtained 28 days after the second AZD1222 dose. These receptors all come from an adult who received the AZD1222 COVID-19 vaccine.

This chain joins TRBV29-1 and TRBJ1-1, with unresolved D. Germline CDR1 is SQVTM and CDR2 is ANQGSEA. There are 13 residues in the CDR3. Trimming stripped 4 bases from V and 1 base from J, with 10 bases between. DNA for the CDR3: TGCAGCGTTGGGGTAGGGTCGAACACTGAAGCTTTCTTT. Its protein is CSVGVGSNTEAFF.

This chain uses TRBV29-1 with TRBJ1-1; D unresolved. The CDR3 extends over 13 amino acids. V gave up 6 bases and J gave up 0 bases, with 11 bases separating them. Per germline, CDR1 SQVTM and CDR2 ANQGSEA. CDR3 coding DNA: TGCAGCGTCTCCCCGACCGTGAACACTGAAGCTTTCTTT. Encoded protein: CSVSPTVNTEAFF.

The chain is built from TRBV19 and TRBJ2-3; D unclear. The CDR3 spans 15 residues. Trimming left V 3 bases short and J 6 bases short, with 16 bases between. Germline V gene data show CDR1 as LNHDA and CDR2 as SQIVND (reference sequence). Here the CDR3 reads CASSIGGRNADTQYF. CDR3 coding DNA: TGTGCCAGTAGTATCGGTGGGCGGAATGCGGATACGCAGTATTTT.

V gene TRBV11-2 combines with J gene TRBJ1-4, with 10 positions matching TRBD1. From germline, CDR1 is SGHAT and CDR2 FQNNGV. This CDR3 has 15 residues. The ends lost 3 bases at V and 10 bases at J; junction bases unmatched: 8. The CDR3 coding sequence is TGTGCCAGCAGCTTGGCGGGACAGGGGAACGGAAAACTGTTTTTT. This gives the protein CASSLAGQGNGKLFF.

The chain joins TRBV10-3 to TRBJ2-7; 7 positions agree with TRBD1. J was trimmed by 2 bases and V by 8 bases; bases with no gene match: 9. Germline CDR1 reads ENHRY; CDR2 reads SYGVKD. CDR3 length: 14 amino acids. CDR3 protein: CAIHDPQGAYEQYF. CDR3 nucleotide sequence: TGTGCCATCCACGATCCGCAGGGGGCCTACGAGCAGTACTTC.

The chain has TRBV13 and TRBJ1-5; D gene uncertain. Germline assignment: CDR1 PRHDT and CDR2 FYEKMQ (reference sequence). There are 14 residues in the CDR3. V lost 0 bases to trimming and J lost 2 bases, with 5 bases between them. CDR3 sequence reads: CASSLGTGNQPQHF. The DNA of the CDR3 is TGTGCCAGCAGCTTAGGGACTGGCAATCAGCCCCAGCATTTT. Drawing the rest from reference TRBV13 and TRBJ1-5, the complete variable domain is AAGVIQSPRHLIKEKRETATLKCYPIPRHDTVYWYQQGPGQDPQFLISFYEKMQSDKGSIPDRFSAQQFSDYHSELNMSSLELGDSALYFCASSLGTGNQPQHFGDGTRLSIL.

This clone was observed a few times. The V call is TRBV7-9, the J call TRBJ1-3; TRBD1 aligns across 7 bases. V was pared by 1 base and J by 7 bases, with 7 bases of the junction left unmatched. The CDR3 runs to 15 residues. Germline CDR1 and CDR2: SEHNR and FQNEAQ (reference sequence). This CDR3 is CASSLGDSGWNTIYF. DNA for the CDR3: TGTGCCAGCAGCTTAGGGGACAGTGGCTGGAACACCATATATTTT.

This chain links TRBV27 with TRBJ1-2, with D possibly TRBD1 on 5 matching bases. V lost 8 bases and J 8 bases, leaving 18 bases between the germline ends. CDR1 MNHEY and CDR2 SMNVEV come from the germline V gene (reference sequence). The CDR3 consists of 13 residues. CDR3 nucleotide sequence: TGTGCCAGCCGTCAAGGGGACTTTGGAGGCTACACCTTC. It translates to CASRQGDFGGYTF.

The V gene is TRBV15, the J gene TRBJ1-2, with unresolved D. Germline V gene sequence: CDR1 LNHNV, CDR2 YYDKDF (reference sequence). CDR3 size: 16 residues. V dropped 7 bases and J dropped 1 base, with 19 bases sitting between them. This chain's CDR3 is CATTPGGVGFNYGYTF. The CDR3 coding sequence is TGTGCCACCACCCCGGGCGGAGTGGGTTTTAACTATGGCTACACCTTC.

The chain uses TRBV7-2 and TRBJ2-5; D possibly corresponds to TRBD2 (5 bases). V dropped 5 bases and J dropped 2 bases, with 12 bases sitting between them. Germline loops: CDR1 SGHTA, CDR2 FQGNSA. The CDR3 extends over 14 amino acids. The CDR3 nucleotides read TGTGCCAGCAGCCAGACCCGGGGACAAGAGACCCAGTACTTC. Translated, it gives CASSQTRGQETQYF.

The V and J genes are TRBV19 and TRBJ2-1, with 9 nucleotides matching TRBD1. The CDR3 covers 15 residues. V was pared by 5 bases and J by 7 bases, with 9 bases of the junction left unmatched. Germline V gene data show CDR1 as LNHDA and CDR2 as SQIVND (reference sequence). CDR3 loop: CASSVRDRDSNEQFF. The CDR3 coding sequence is TGTGCCAGTAGTGTAAGGGACAGGGACTCGAATGAGCAGTTCTTC.

In its sample, this clone was seen a few times. The chain links TRBV10-3 to TRBJ2-1; weak D call: TRBD2 (5 bases). The CDR3 has 13 amino acids. The V end was cut by 3 bases, the J end by 8 bases, with 11 bases between. Germline CDR1 and CDR2: ENHRY and SYGVKD. Here the CDR3 reads CAISDGGLDEQFF. The CDR3 nucleotides are TGTGCCATCAGTGATGGAGGTTTGGATGAGCAGTTCTTC.

The V and J genes are TRBV24-1 and TRBJ2-1; 7 bases match TRBD1. The CDR3 is 19 residues long. V was pared by 2 bases and J by 8 bases, with 20 bases of the junction left unmatched. Germline V gene lookup returns CDR1 KGHDR and CDR2 SFDVKD. The CDR3 nucleotides read TGTGCCACCAGTGATTCCGACTCCTCGACAGGGACCTTCGTATATGAGCAGTTCTTC. It yields the protein CATSDSDSSTGTFVYEQFF.

The J gene is TRBJ1-1, the V gene TRBV2, with TRBD1 as a possible D gene (5 bases). The CDR3 extends over 13 amino acids. The germline V gene encodes CDR1 SNHLY and CDR2 FYNNEI. V was clipped by 8 bases and J by 5 bases, with 15 bases between them. The CDR3 sequence: CASLEVGGTEAFF. Here the CDR3 DNA reads TGTGCCAGCCTGGAGGTGGGGGGGACTGAAGCTTTCTTT.

This sequence joins TRBV21-1 and TRBJ2-3; the table calls TRBD1, which could not be checked here. TRBV21-1 is shown as a pseudogene. This CDR3 region has 16 residues. The CDR3 sequence: CARGQTPVASTDTQYF. CDR3 nucleotides: TGTGCCAGGGGACAGACCCCGGTGGCAAGCACAGATACGCAGTATTTT.